This T cell receptor beta chain originates from a study of cytomegalovirus exposure and HLA in healthy donors. Across the study: Drawn from HLA-typed donors, approximately 85 million unique TCRs were held in an early data release. Study-level points and caveats: The authors reported that TCR beta sequences could predict HLA-A and HLA-B alleles. These predictions were accurate for most subjects in the first cohort.

In regard to this clone: Its antigen is currently unknown.

Germline loops: CDR1 GTSNPN, CDR2 SVGIG (reference sequence). CDR3 length: 13 amino acids. V lost 1 base and J 14 bases, leaving 15 bases between the germline ends. A multiplex PCR was run with 60 Vbeta primers and 13 Jbeta primers. Data came from immunoSEQ multiplex PCR; TCRdb stores just in-frame clones and leaves some out. This sample has under 150,000 clones, with around two thirds found just once. The TCR originated in a human donor in good health. V is TRBV30 and J is TRBJ1-6, with D possibly being TRBD1 (6 bases). The sequenced material came from PBMCs. Written as DNA, the CDR3 is TGTGCCTGGAGTGCCCTTGGGGACATTACCCTCCACTTT. This translates into CAWSALGDITLHF.